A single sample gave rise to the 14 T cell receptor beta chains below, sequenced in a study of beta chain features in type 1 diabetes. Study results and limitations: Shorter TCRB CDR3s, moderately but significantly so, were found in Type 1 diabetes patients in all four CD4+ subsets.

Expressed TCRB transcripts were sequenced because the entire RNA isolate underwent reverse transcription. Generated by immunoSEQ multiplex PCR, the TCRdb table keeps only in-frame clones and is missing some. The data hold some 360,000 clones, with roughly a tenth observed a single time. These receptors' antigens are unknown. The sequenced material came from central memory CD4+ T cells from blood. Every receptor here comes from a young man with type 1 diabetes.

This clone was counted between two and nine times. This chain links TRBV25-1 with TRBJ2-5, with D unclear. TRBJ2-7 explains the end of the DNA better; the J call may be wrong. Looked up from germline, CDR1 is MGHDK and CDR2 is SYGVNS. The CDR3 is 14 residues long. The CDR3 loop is CASTKDRFSYEQYF. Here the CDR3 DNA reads TGTGCCAGCACTAAGGACCGTTTCTCCTACGAGCAGTACTTC.

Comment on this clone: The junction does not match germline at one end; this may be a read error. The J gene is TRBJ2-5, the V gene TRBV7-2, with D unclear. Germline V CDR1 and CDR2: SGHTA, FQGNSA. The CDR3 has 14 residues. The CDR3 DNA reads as TGTGCCAGCAGCTTAGCCCAGGCCCAAAAGACCCAGTACTTC. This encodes CASSLAQAQKTQYF. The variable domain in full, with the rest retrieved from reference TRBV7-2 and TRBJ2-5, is GAGVSQSPSNKVTEKGKDVELRCDPISGHTALYWYRQSLGQGLEFLIYFQGNSAPDKSGLPSDRFSAERTGGSVSTLTIQRTQQEDSAVYLCASSLAQAQKTQYFGPGTRLLVL.

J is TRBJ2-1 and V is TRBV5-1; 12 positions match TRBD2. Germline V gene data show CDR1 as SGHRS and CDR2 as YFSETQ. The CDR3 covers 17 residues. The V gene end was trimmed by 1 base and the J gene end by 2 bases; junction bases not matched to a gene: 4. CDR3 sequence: CASSLTSGRLTYNEQFF. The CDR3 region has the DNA TGCGCCAGCAGCTTGACTAGCGGGAGGCTAACCTACAATGAGCAGTTCTTC.

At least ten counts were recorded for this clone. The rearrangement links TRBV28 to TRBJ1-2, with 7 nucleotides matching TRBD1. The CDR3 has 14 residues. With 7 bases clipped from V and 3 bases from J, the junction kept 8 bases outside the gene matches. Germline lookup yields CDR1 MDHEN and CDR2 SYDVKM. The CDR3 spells CASTLQTGHYGYTF. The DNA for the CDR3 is TGTGCCAGCACCCTCCAGACAGGGCACTATGGCTACACCTTC.

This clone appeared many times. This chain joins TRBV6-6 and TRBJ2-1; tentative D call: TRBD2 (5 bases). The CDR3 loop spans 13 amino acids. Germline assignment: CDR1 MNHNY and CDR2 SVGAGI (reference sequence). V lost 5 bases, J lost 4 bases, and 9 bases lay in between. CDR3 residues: CASSLDLYNEQFF. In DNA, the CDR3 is TGTGCCAGCAGTCTGGACTTGTACAATGAGCAGTTCTTC.

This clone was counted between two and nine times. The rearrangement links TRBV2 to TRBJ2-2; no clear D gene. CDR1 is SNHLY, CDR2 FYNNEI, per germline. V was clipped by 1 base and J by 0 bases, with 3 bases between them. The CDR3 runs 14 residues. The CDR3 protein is CASSEGPNTGELFF. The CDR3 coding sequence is TGTGCCAGCAGTGAAGGCCCGAACACCGGGGAGCTGTTTTTT.

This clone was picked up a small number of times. The CDR3 DNA reads as TGTGCCAGCAGCTTACCGACTAGCGGGACTAATGAGCAGTTCTTC. Translation gives CASSLPTSGTNEQFF. J is TRBJ2-1 and V is TRBV7-3; 11 nucleotides line up with TRBD2. This CDR3 is 15 amino acids long. The ends lost 2 bases at V and 7 bases at J; junction bases unmatched: 4. Germline V lookup: CDR1 SGHTA, CDR2 FQGTGA.

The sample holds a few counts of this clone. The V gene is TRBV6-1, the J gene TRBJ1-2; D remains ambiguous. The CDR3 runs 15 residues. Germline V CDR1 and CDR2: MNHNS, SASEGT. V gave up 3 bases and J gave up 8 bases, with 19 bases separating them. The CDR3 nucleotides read TGTGCCAGCAGTGAGTTAGGCCCGTACGGGTACGGCTACACCTTC. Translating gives CASSELGPYGYGYTF.

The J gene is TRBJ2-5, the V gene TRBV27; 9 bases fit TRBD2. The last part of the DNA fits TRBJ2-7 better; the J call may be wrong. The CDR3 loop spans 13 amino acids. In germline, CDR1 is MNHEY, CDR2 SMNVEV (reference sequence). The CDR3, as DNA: TGTGCCAGCAGTTCTAGCGGGGCCTACGAGCAGTACTTC. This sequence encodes CASSSSGAYEQYF.

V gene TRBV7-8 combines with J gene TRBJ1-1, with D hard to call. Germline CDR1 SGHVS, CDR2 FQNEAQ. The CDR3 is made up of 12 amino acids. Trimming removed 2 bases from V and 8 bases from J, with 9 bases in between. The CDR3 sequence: CASSLQRSEAFF. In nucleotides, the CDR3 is TGTGCCAGCAGCTTACAACGCTCCGAAGCTTTCTTT.

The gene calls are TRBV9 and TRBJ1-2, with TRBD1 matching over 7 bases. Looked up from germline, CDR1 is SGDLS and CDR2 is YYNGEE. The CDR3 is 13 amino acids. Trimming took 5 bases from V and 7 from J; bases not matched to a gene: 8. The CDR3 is CASRQGGTGGYTF. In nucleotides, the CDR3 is TGTGCCAGCAGGCAGGGGGGTACTGGTGGCTACACCTTC.

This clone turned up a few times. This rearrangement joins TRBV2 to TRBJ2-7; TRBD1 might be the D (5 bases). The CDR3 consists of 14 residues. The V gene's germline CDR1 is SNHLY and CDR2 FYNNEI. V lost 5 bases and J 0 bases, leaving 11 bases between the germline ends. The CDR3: CASSPQGSSYEQYF. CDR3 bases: TGTGCCAGCAGTCCCCAGGGAAGCTCCTACGAGCAGTACTTC.

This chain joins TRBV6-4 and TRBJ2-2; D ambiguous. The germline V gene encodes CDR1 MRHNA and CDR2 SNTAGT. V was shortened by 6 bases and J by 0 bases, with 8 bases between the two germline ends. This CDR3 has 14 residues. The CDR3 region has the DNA TGTGCCAGCAGAGACGTGGCGAACACCGGGGAGCTGTTTTTT. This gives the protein CASRDVANTGELFF.

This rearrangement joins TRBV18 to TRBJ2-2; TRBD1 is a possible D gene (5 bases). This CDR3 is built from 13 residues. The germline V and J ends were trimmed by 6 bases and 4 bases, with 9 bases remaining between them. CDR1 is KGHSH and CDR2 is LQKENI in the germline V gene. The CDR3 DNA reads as TGTGCCAGCTCGACAGTTTCCACCGGGGAGCTGTTTTTT. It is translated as CASSTVSTGELFF.